The 21 T cell receptor beta chains below were found in one sample sequenced in a study of CD8 T cells in ankylosing spondylitis listed by TCRdb under 2017. Receptors were amplified or captured by 5' RACE. Instrument used: Illumina HiSeq 2500. Using fastp at Q25 and MiXCR, TCRdb reprocessed the public reads and kept productive beta chains. Each record represents a unique CDR3 protein, reported with the most common genes and DNA among its rows. The sample table lists some 150,000 distinct CDR3 sequences, 40% to 50% of them with a count of one. Of the sample, roughly 15% is held by the ten largest clones. The material sequenced was synovial fluid, either unsorted or a sorted T cell fraction (not recorded which). All receptors derive from a male donor with ankylosing spondylitis.

This clonotype appeared a few times. V and J are TRBV12-3 or TRBV12-4 and TRBJ1-5; D uncertain. The CDR3 extends over 13 amino acids. The ends were cut back, 8 bases at V and 4 bases at J, with 12 bases in the middle. The CDR3 DNA reads as TGTGCCAGCTCATCTAGGAGAAATCAGCCCCAGCATTTT. Protein product: CASSSRRNQPQHF.

This clonotype was observed a few times. The J gene is TRBJ1-2, the V gene TRBV12-3 or TRBV12-4; D gene unclear. CDR3 length equals 14 residues. V lost 5 bases and J 4 bases, leaving 14 bases between the germline ends. CDR3 residues: CASSAEMGGYGYTF. The CDR3 DNA reads as TGTGCCAGCAGTGCAGAGATGGGTGGCTATGGCTACACCTTC.

This clonotype was observed a few times. This chain joins TRBV7-9 and TRBJ2-1; a possible D gene is TRBD1 (6 bases). Trimming removed 5 bases from V and 4 bases from J, with 15 bases in between. The CDR3 spans 15 residues. The germline gives CDR1 SEHNR, CDR2 FQNEAQ (reference sequence). CDR3 bases: TGTGCCAGCAGCCCCTGGCAGGGGTATTACAATGAGCAGTTCTTC. Its translation: CASSPWQGYYNEQFF.

V is TRBV12-3 or TRBV12-4 and J is TRBJ2-1; 10 positions agree with TRBD2. The J segment lost 2 bases and the V segment lost 3 bases, leaving 4 bases of the junction unmatched. CDR3 length: 16 residues. This chain's CDR3 is CASSFGLAVTYNEQFF. The CDR3 DNA follows: TGTGCCAGCAGTTTCGGACTAGCGGTTACCTACAATGAGCAGTTCTTC.

There are a few counts of this clonotype. The rearrangement links TRBV12-3 or TRBV12-4 to TRBJ2-4; 10 positions match TRBD2. The CDR3 is made up of 17 amino acids. Germline trimming cut 6 bases from V and 0 bases from J; bases unmatched to any gene: 8. The CDR3 coding sequence is TGTGCCAGCAGGCTAGCGGGAGAAGAGCTAGCCAAAAACATTCAGTACTTC. Residues: CASRLAGEELAKNIQYF.

The chain uses TRBV2 and TRBJ1-1; TRBD1 aligns across 10 bases. This CDR3 spans 20 amino acids. CDR1 is SNHLY, CDR2 FYNNEI, per germline. Germline trimming cut 0 bases from V and 3 bases from J; bases unmatched to any gene: 16. CDR3 region: CASSEALQTDRGRFYTEAFF. The CDR3 nucleotides are TGTGCCAGCAGTGAAGCGCTTCAAACAGACAGGGGGCGTTTTTACACTGAAGCTTTCTTT.

This clonotype was seen ten or more times. V and J are TRBV6-5 and TRBJ2-2, with D possibly being TRBD1 (5 bases). Germline lookup yields CDR1 MNHEY and CDR2 SVGAGI. CDR3 length: 16 amino acids. Trimming shortened V by 5 bases and J by 7 bases, and 20 bases separated the two germline ends. CDR3 residues: CASSHTQGRKGGELFF. DNA of the CDR3: TGTGCCAGCAGTCATACTCAGGGAAGGAAAGGCGGGGAGCTGTTTTTT.

The chain uses TRBV6-1 and TRBJ1-4, with D uncertain. The CDR3 has 17 residues. Germline CDR1 is MNHNS and CDR2 is SASEGT. V shed 5 bases and J shed 3 bases, with 19 bases lying between them. This CDR3 is CASSQEPAAGANEKLFF. The CDR3, as DNA: TGTGCCAGCAGTCAAGAGCCCGCGGCAGGAGCTAATGAAAAACTGTTTTTT.

The chain is built from TRBV12-3 or TRBV12-4 and TRBJ1-1, with D unclear. CDR3 length equals 14 residues. V lost 1 base, J lost 5 bases, and 11 bases lay in between. The chain's CDR3 is CASSLVGGWTEAFF. In DNA, the CDR3 is TGTGCCAGCAGTTTAGTAGGAGGTTGGACTGAAGCTTTCTTT.

This clonotype was counted a few times. The chain has TRBV5-1 and TRBJ1-1; 7 bases are a match to TRBD1. J lost 10 bases, V lost 3 bases, and 18 bases had no gene match. Germline V gives CDR1 SGHRS, CDR2 YFSETQ. This CDR3 is 16 amino acids long. CDR3 DNA: TGCGCCAGCAGCTCCCGTGGAGGGGGCTTATCCGTCGGAGCTTTCTTT. Translation: CASSSRGGGLSVGAFF.

This clonotype was counted many times. V and J are TRBV20-1 and TRBJ2-5, with a possible D match to TRBD2 (5 bases). V lost 0 bases to trimming and J lost 4 bases, with 15 bases between them. Germline CDR1 and CDR2: DFQATT and SNEGSKA (reference sequence). The CDR3 has 15 amino acids. CDR3 region: CSARDITPAGETQYF. The CDR3, as DNA: TGCAGTGCTAGAGACATTACGCCCGCGGGAGAGACCCAGTACTTC.

This clonotype was recorded at least ten times. The chain combines TRBV15 with TRBJ2-1; 8 positions agree with TRBD2. V lost 1 base, J lost 8 bases, and 7 bases stayed unmatched. Looked up from germline, CDR1 is LNHNV and CDR2 is YYDKDF (reference sequence). There are 15 residues in the CDR3. The CDR3 DNA sequence: TGTGCCACCAGCAGAGGAAGCGGGGGTTCTGATGAGCAGTTCTTC. Its translation is CATSRGSGGSDEQFF.

V usage is TRBV7-9 and J usage is TRBJ2-5; 9 positions agree with TRBD1. The CDR3 spans 15 residues. The germline gives CDR1 SEHNR, CDR2 FQNEAQ (reference sequence). J was trimmed by 5 bases and V by 5 bases; bases with no gene match: 9. The CDR3 sequence: CASSPRDRERETQYF. CDR3 coding DNA: TGTGCCAGCAGCCCCCGGGACAGGGAGCGGGAGACCCAGTACTTC.

The chain has TRBV9 and TRBJ2-5; D gene unclear. Per germline, CDR1 SGDLS and CDR2 YYNGEE. This CDR3 is 14 amino acids long. Trimming stripped 0 bases from V and 0 bases from J, with 6 bases between. This CDR3 is CASSVDTNQETQYF. CDR3 bases: TGTGCCAGCAGCGTAGACACAAACCAAGAGACCCAGTACTTC.

The gene calls are TRBV4-1 and TRBJ2-7; a possible D gene is TRBD1 (5 bases). The CDR3 length is 15 residues. The germline V and J ends were trimmed by 2 bases and 2 bases, with 13 bases remaining between them. CDR1 is MGHRA and CDR2 is YSYEKL in the germline V gene. Here the CDR3 DNA reads TGCGCCAGCAGCCAATCACAGGTGGTTACCTACGAGCAGTACTTC. Its translation: CASSQSQVVTYEQYF.

This rearrangement joins TRBV12-3 or TRBV12-4 to TRBJ2-7, with D perhaps matching TRBD2 (6 bases). V lost 9 bases and J 3 bases, leaving 12 bases between the germline ends. The length of the CDR3 is 12 residues. DNA of the CDR3: TGTGCCAGGTTTAGCGGTGGCTACGAGCAGTACTTC. This translates into CARFSGGYEQYF.

There are a few counts of this clonotype. The genes are TRBV20-1 and TRBJ2-7; D possibly corresponds to TRBD1 (6 bases). This CDR3 has 14 residues. Germline assignment: CDR1 DFQATT and CDR2 SNEGSKA (reference sequence). Deletions cut 3 bases from V and 3 bases from J, with 15 bases between. The CDR3 here is CSARTGWRSYEQYF. The CDR3 DNA is TGCAGTGCTAGGACAGGTTGGCGAAGCTACGAGCAGTACTTC.

This clonotype was counted a few times. This chain uses TRBV7-9 with TRBJ1-1, with 8 bases aligning to TRBD1. This CDR3 comprises 13 residues. J gave up 4 bases and V 5 bases, and 3 bases lay outside the gene matches. From germline, CDR1 is SEHNR and CDR2 FQNEAQ (reference sequence). CDR3 loop: CASSPRGLTEAFF. DNA for the CDR3: TGTGCCAGCAGCCCCAGGGGGCTCACTGAAGCTTTCTTT.

The J gene is TRBJ1-1, the V gene TRBV7-1; 8 nucleotides agree with TRBD1. TRBV7-1 is flagged as an ORF with uncertain function. V was clipped by 3 bases and J by 0 bases; unmatched bases: 21. CDR3 size: 21 residues. The CDR3 DNA follows: TGTGCCAGCAGCTCGCGGACAGGGAGGGATTCGAGGGGACACATGAACACTGAAGCTTTCTTT. Residues: CASSSRTGRDSRGHMNTEAFF.

This clonotype was observed a handful of times. V is TRBV9 and J is TRBJ2-7; 13 bases line up with TRBD2. CDR1 is SGDLS and CDR2 is YYNGEE in the germline V gene. V lost 4 bases and J lost 2; bases outside the gene matches: 12. This CDR3 is built from 18 residues. CDR3 in DNA: TGTGCCAGCAGCTCTCCGGGACTAGCGGGGCGACTAACCTACGAGCAGTACTTC. Translation: CASSSPGLAGRLTYEQYF.

This clonotype has a handful of counts. The rearrangement uses TRBV11-1 and TRBJ1-2; D remains ambiguous. V lost 1 base and J lost 1, with 19 bases in between. The germline CDR1 and CDR2 sequences are SGHAT and FQDESV (reference sequence). The CDR3 length is 18 residues. The CDR3 here is CASSLVRMQGPSNYGYTF. The CDR3 DNA follows: TGTGCCAGCAGCTTAGTCCGGATGCAAGGCCCGAGTAACTATGGCTACACCTTC.